A single T cell receptor (beta chain) is shown here with its context. The data stem from a study of blood T cell repertoires in COVID-19. Across the study: Sites across the United States, Italy and Spain contributed samples from acute and convalescent COVID-19. T cells, B-cell-depleted T cells, or PBMCs provided the cDNA or gDNA that served as material.

Trimming left V 5 bases short and J 4 bases short, with 11 bases between. The CDR3 has 12 residues. CDR1 GTSNPN and CDR2 SVGIG come from the germline V gene (reference sequence). Source study methods: Using reference gene primer amplification, nucleated cell counts were estimated. Clones were sequenced by immunoSEQ multiplex PCR, and TCRdb holds only the in-frame ones, with some missing. D and trimming come from the DNA, and the V and J calls and clone size come from that table. The table has just over 70,000 clones, 75% to 90% seen once. This receptor was obtained from a man aged 65 to 85 who had recovered from COVID-19. The V gene is TRBV30, the J gene TRBJ1-2; D ambiguous. Sequencing used peripheral blood. The CDR3 region has the DNA TGTGCCTGGGCCTCCGGAGCCTATGGCTACACCTTC. It is translated as CAWASGAYGYTF.